What follows is one T cell receptor beta chain and its context. Trimming removed 3 bases at V and 0 bases at J, with 9 bases between. This CDR3 spans 16 amino acids. Germline lookup yields CDR1 SGHVS and CDR2 FQNEAQ. Sequencing was performed with immunoSEQ multiplex PCR; in TCRdb, only in-frame clones are kept and a portion is missing. The sample comprises approximately 60,000 clones, 80% to 95% of which are singletons, and around 0.63% rests with the top ten. The data are from a study of OX40 agonist ivuxolimab in advanced cancers. The chain employs TRBV7-8 and TRBJ2-6; D uncertain. The sample here was CD4+ or CD8+ T cells sorted from blood, taken in a trial of the OX40 agonist ivuxolimab. This TCR derives from an adult with an advanced solid tumor such as melanoma, head and neck, liver or kidney cancer. The CDR3 sequence: CASSLAVPSGANVLTF. The CDR3 DNA reads TGTGCCAGCAGCTTGGCAGTTCCCTCTGGGGCCAACGTCCTGACTTTC.